This entry concerns a single T cell receptor (beta chain). This sample is part of a study of blood T cell repertoires in COVID-19. Study summary: Samples of COVID-19 (acute and convalescent) were obtained from the United States, Italy and Spain. From T cells, B-cell-depleted T cells, or PBMCs came the material, which was cDNA or gDNA.

Measured with immunoSEQ multiplex PCR; TCRdb has only the in-frame clones, and not every one. Here the sample spans 250,000 or so clones, more than 80% being singletons. This CDR3 has 14 amino acids. Germline CDR1 is MNHEY and CDR2 is SVGAGI. The V and J ends lost 7 bases and 2 bases respectively, with 15 bases between them. Everyone who took part was 18 to 89 years old, and they came from some 23 US areas. Donors were grouped by their self-reported clinical history. Sequenced material: PBMCs or T cells enriched from blood (not recorded which). The rearrangement links TRBV6-5 to TRBJ2-7; D gene uncertain. This TCR derives from a woman in her 30s with acute COVID-19. The CDR3 sequence: CASTSLLGPYEQYF. In DNA form, the CDR3 reads TGTGCCAGCACCTCCCTCCTAGGCCCCTACGAGCAGTACTTC.